The entry below gives a single T cell receptor beta chain sequence along with its context. The CDR3 totals 15 residues. V shed 7 bases and J shed 4 bases, with 17 bases lying between them. The V gene's germline CDR1 is GTSNPN and CDR2 SVGIG (reference sequence). TCRdb analysed the RT-PCR reads with MiXCR anew, one entry per CDR3 protein. The sample carries hundreds of thousands of distinct CDR3 sequences, 12% to 15% recorded once. The sample was memory CD4+ T cells from blood. The receptor's source is a female donor in good health, serving as a healthy control. The rearrangement uses TRBV30 and TRBJ2-6; maybe TRBD1 (6 bases). CDR3 amino acids: CASKPNRAGANVLTF. In DNA form, the CDR3 reads TGTGCCTCTAAACCGAACAGGGCCGGGGCCAACGTCCTGACTTTC. Variable domain in full (rest from reference TRBV30 and TRBJ2-6): SQTIHQWPATLVQPVGSPLSLECTVEGTSNPNLYWYRQAAGRGLQLLFYSVGIGQISSEVPQNLSASRPQDRQFILSSKKLLLSDSGFYLCASKPNRAGANVLTFGAGSRLTVL.